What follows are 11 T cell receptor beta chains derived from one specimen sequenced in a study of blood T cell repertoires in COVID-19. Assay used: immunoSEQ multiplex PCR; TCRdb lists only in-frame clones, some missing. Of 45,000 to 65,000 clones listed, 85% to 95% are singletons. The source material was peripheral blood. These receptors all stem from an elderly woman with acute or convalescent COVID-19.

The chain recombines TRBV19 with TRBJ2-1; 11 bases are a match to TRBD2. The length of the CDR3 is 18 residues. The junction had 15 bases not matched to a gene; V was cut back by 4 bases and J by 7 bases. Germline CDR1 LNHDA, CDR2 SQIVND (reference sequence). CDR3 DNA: TGTGCCAGTAGTACTACCCCCCCATCACTAGCGGGAGCGAATGAGCAGTTCTTC. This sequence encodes CASSTTPPSLAGANEQFF.

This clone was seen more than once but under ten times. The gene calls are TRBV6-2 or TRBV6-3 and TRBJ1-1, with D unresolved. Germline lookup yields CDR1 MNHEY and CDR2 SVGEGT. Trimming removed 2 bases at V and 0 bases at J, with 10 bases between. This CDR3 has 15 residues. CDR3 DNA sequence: TGTGCCAGCAGTTACGAGTCCTTCATGAACACTGAAGCTTTCTTT. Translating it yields CASSYESFMNTEAFF.

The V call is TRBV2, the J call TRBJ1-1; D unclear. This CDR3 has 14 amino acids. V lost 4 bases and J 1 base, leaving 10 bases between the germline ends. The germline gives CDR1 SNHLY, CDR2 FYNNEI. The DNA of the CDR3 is TGTGCCAGCAGTGTCCGAGGAGGGAACACTGAAGCTTTCTTT. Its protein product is CASSVRGGNTEAFF. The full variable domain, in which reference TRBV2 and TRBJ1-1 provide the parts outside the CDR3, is EPEVTQTPSHQVTQMGQEVILRCVPISNHLYFYWYRQILGQKVEFLVSFYNNEISEKSEIFDDQFSVERPDGSNFTLKIRSTKLEDSAMYFCASSVRGGNTEAFFGQGTRLTVV.

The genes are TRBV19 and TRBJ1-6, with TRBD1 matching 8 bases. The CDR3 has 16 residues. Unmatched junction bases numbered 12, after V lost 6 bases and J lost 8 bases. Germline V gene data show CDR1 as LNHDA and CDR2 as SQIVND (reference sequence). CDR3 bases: TGTGCCAGTAGAAACAGGGGGACGTGGGACGATTCACCCCTCCACTTT. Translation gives CASRNRGTWDDSPLHF.

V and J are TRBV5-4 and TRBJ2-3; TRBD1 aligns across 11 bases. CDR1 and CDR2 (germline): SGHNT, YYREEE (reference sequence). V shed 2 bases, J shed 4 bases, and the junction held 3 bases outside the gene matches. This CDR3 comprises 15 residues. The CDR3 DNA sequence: TGTGCCAGCAGCTTACCGGGACAGGGGGCAGATACGCAGTATTTT. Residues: CASSLPGQGADTQYF.

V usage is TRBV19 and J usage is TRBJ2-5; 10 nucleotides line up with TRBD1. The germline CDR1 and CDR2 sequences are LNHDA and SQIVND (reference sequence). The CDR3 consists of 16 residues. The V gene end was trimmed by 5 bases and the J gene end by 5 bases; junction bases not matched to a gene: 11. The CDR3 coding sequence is TGTGCCAGTAGTCTCATTCGGACAGGGGGTAGGGAGACCCAGTACTTC. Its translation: CASSLIRTGGRETQYF. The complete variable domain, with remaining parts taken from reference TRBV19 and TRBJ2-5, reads DGGITQSPKYLFRKEGQNVTLSCEQNLNHDAMYWYRQDPGQGLRLIYYSQIVNDFQKGDIAEGYSVSREKKESFPLTVTSAQKNPTAFYLCASSLIRTGGRETQYFGPGTRLLVL.

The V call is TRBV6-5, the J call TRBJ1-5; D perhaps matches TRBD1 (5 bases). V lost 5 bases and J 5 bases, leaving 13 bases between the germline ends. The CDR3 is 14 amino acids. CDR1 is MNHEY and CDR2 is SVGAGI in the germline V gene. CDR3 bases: TGTGCCAGCAGTCCCGGACGGGGGGATCAGCCCCAGCATTTT. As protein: CASSPGRGDQPQHF.

Here the CDR3 DNA reads TGTGCCAGCAGCTTAGCCCCAGGTGATGTCTCTGGCTACACCTTC. Its protein is CASSLAPGDVSGYTF. The chain joins TRBV11-1 to TRBJ1-2; D is unclear. Germline-derived CDR1 and CDR2 are SGHAT and FQDESV (reference sequence). Trimming cost V 0 bases and J 7 bases, with 15 bases left between them. The CDR3 runs to 15 residues. Using reference TRBV11-1 and TRBJ1-2 for the parts outside the CDR3, the full variable domain is EAEVAQSPRYKITEKSQAVAFWCDPISGHATLYWYRQILGQGPELLVQFQDESVVDDSQLPKDRFSAERLKGVDSTLKIQPAELGDSAMYLCASSLAPGDVSGYTFGSGTRLTVV.

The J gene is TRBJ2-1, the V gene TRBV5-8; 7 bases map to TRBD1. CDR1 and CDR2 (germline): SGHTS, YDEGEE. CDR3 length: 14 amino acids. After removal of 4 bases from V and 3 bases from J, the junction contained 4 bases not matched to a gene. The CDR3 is CASSPGTVYNEQFF. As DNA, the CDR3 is TGTGCCAGCAGCCCCGGGACAGTCTACAATGAGCAGTTCTTC.

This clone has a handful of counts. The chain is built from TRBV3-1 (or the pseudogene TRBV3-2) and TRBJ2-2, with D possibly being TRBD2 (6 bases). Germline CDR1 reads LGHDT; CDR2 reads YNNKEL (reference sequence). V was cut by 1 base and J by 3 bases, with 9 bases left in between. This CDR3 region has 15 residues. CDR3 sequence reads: CASSQGGGYTGELFF. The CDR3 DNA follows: TGTGCCAGCAGCCAAGGGGGAGGTTACACCGGGGAGCTGTTTTTT.

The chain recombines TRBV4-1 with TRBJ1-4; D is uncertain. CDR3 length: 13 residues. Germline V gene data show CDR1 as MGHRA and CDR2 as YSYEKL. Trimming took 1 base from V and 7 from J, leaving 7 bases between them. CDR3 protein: CASSQVSVEKLFF. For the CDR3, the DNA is TGCGCCAGCAGCCAAGTTTCCGTTGAAAAACTGTTTTTT.